This paragraph reports one T cell receptor beta chain. Its antigen is still unknown. This sample includes further DNA sequences coding for the same CDR3. The data were obtained in a study of T cell responses to AZD1222 COVID-19 vaccine. Study results and limitations: Only 5 or 6 people who got AZD1222 tested seropositive at baseline. Clonal diversity was possibly underestimated; the donors were predominantly white British and more often female. Only after the peak T cell response were repertoires sampled.

V was cut by 0 bases and J by 3 bases, with 5 bases left in between. Germline values: CDR1 SGHTA, CDR2 FQGNSA. This CDR3 spans 13 amino acids. Sequencing used immunoSEQ multiplex PCR; TCRdb keeps in-frame clones, though not all of them. The sample lists approximately 90,000 clones, almost 90% occurring once. Here the sequenced sample was peripheral blood, taken on day 0 of AZD1222 vaccination. V and J are TRBV7-2 and TRBJ1-1; D is ambiguous. The TCR was taken from an adult in good health. The CDR3 DNA reads TGTGCCAGCAGCTTAGCTGGGGACACTGAAGCTTTCTTT. Translated, it gives CASSLAGDTEAFF.